The source of this TCR beta chain is a study of T cells in Graves' hyperthyroidism and ophthalmopathy. In the study overall: Sampling of peripheral blood happened at initial diagnosis, prior to any treatment. Whole-study results and caveats: Most thyroid clonotypes expanded above 0.001 were also detected in blood.

Amplification yielded TCR beta CDR3 regions, with RNA transcripts as the source. First-round RT-PCR with HTBI primers amplified the TCR CDR3 region. MiXCR, run by TCRdb on the multiplex PCR reads, gives a single entry per CDR3 protein. The table lists about 340,000 distinct CDR3 sequences, roughly a fifth of them singletons. This CDR3 comprises 14 residues. Trimming cost V 4 bases and J 4 bases, with 14 bases left between them. Germline V CDR1 and CDR2: DFQATT, SNEGSKA (reference sequence). Diagnosis of hyperthyroidism was new in patients aged 18 to 65, and its duration was under 2 months. Extraction of PBMCs used around 9.6 ml of fresh peripheral blood. Details on this clonotype: The antigen remains unidentified.

The receptor comes from a woman aged 45-59 years with Graves' hyperthyroidism. The chain uses TRBV20-1 and TRBJ2-1; tentatively, D is TRBD1 (6 bases). The sample comprised blood. The CDR3 nucleotides are TGCAGTGCTATTGGGAGAGGGACATACAATGAGCAGTTCTTC. Translating it yields CSAIGRGTYNEQFF.